The 15 T cell receptor beta chains below all came from one sample that was sequenced in a study of technical replicates of blood from several donors. Method: immunoSEQ multiplex PCR; TCRdb's copy keeps in-frame clones and lacks some. The data hold about 74,000 clones, with about 81% observed a single time. The sample was PBMCs. These receptors all stem from a human donor in good health. Some clones in this sample may be carry-over from other donors' samples.

This chain uses TRBV28 with TRBJ2-1; the D is unclear. CDR1 is MDHEN and CDR2 is SYDVKM in the germline V gene. This CDR3 region has 13 residues. The V end lost 6 bases, the J end lost 0 bases, and 6 bases lay between the germline ends. CDR3 region: CASSHSSYNEQFF. CDR3 nucleotides: TGTGCCAGCAGCCATAGCTCCTACAATGAGCAGTTCTTC. The variable domain in full, with the rest retrieved from reference TRBV28 and TRBJ2-1, is DVKVTQSSRYLVKRTGEKVFLECVQDMDHENMFWYRQDPGLGLRLIYFSYDVKMKEKGDIPEGYSVSREKKERFSLILESASTNQTSMYLCASSHSSYNEQFFGPGTRLTVL.

The chain carries TRBV18 and TRBJ2-3; 7 positions agree with TRBD1. The CDR3 has 15 residues. V was pared by 0 bases and J by 2 bases, with 2 bases of the junction left unmatched. Germline V gene lookup returns CDR1 KGHSH and CDR2 LQKENI. The chain's CDR3 is CASSPPDRATDTQYF. The CDR3 coding sequence is TGTGCCAGCTCACCACCTGACAGGGCCACAGATACGCAGTATTTT. Full variable domain (rest looked up from reference TRBV18 and TRBJ2-3): NAGVMQNPRHLVRRRGQEARLRCSPMKGHSHVYWYRQLPEEGLKFMVYLQKENIIDESGMPKERFSAEFPKEGPSILRIQQVVRGDSAAYFCASSPPDRATDTQYFGPGTRLTVL.

V gene TRBV14 combines with J gene TRBJ2-1; D might be TRBD2 (5 bases). Trimming shortened V by 5 bases and J by 6 bases, and 14 bases separated the two germline ends. Germline CDR1 SGHDN, CDR2 FVKESK. The CDR3 is made up of 14 amino acids. Here the CDR3 DNA reads TGTGCCAGCAGCGCACGCACGAGGGCCAATGAGCAGTTCTTC. Protein sequence: CASSARTRANEQFF.

The chain carries TRBV5-4 and TRBJ1-1; no reliable D call. Germline assignment: CDR1 SGHNT and CDR2 YYREEE (reference sequence). V lost 0 bases, J lost 8 bases, and 14 bases lay in between. CDR3 size: 14 residues. The CDR3 DNA follows: TGTGCCAGCAGCTTGGGCGGGGTGAGAAGCGAAGCTTTCTTT. Translated: CASSLGGVRSEAFF.

The CDR3 here is CASSPHSGVTFEQYF. In DNA, the CDR3 is TGTGCCAGCAGCCCCCACAGCGGGGTCACGTTCGAGCAGTACTTC. The chain joins TRBV7-2 to TRBJ2-7; 7 positions match TRBD2. Germline V gene data show CDR1 as SGHTA and CDR2 as FQGNSA. The trim removed 5 bases at V and 6 bases at J, leaving 13 bases unmatched. The CDR3 is 15 amino acids.

This clone was counted between two and nine times. The chain couples TRBV6-1 to TRBJ2-7; D might be TRBD2 (7 bases). V lost 4 bases and J 4 bases, leaving 11 bases between the germline ends. This CDR3 has 13 residues. Germline assignment: CDR1 MNHNS and CDR2 SASEGT. The CDR3 sequence: CASSVGGAYEQYF. The CDR3 DNA follows: TGTGCCAGCAGTGTTGGGGGGGCATACGAGCAGTACTTC.

This chain joins TRBV5-1 and TRBJ2-5; weak D call: TRBD2 (6 bases). The germline V gene encodes CDR1 SGHRS and CDR2 YFSETQ. The CDR3 totals 13 residues. V lost 4 bases and J lost 5, with 12 bases in between. Here the CDR3 reads CASSSGGGETQYF. CDR3 in DNA: TGCGCCAGCAGCAGCGGCGGAGGGGAGACCCAGTACTTC.

The chain uses TRBV5-1 and TRBJ2-7, with 9 bases fitting TRBD1. V lost 4 bases, J lost 5 bases, and 4 bases stayed unmatched. Looked up from germline, CDR1 is SGHRS and CDR2 is YFSETQ. The CDR3 runs to 13 residues. DNA for the CDR3: TGCGCCAGCAGCCCACAGGGGGCGGACGAGCAGTACTTC. Translating gives CASSPQGADEQYF.

The J gene is TRBJ2-3, the V gene TRBV9, with D possibly TRBD1 on 6 matching bases. The ends were cut back, 6 bases at V and 5 bases at J, with 22 bases in the middle. The germline V gene has CDR1 SGDLS and CDR2 YYNGEE. CDR3 size: 16 residues. The CDR3 region has the DNA TGTGCCAGCACAGGGGCCACCGGGGTTTGGGGAGATACGCAGTATTTT. Amino acid sequence: CASTGATGVWGDTQYF.

This clone showed up just once. The chain couples TRBV2 to TRBJ2-1; 7 bases match TRBD2. Germline V gene lookup returns CDR1 SNHLY and CDR2 FYNNEI. Trimming took 7 bases from V and 10 from J; bases not matched to a gene: 10. The CDR3 loop spans 13 amino acids. CDR3 region: CASKGAGEREQFF. The CDR3 DNA sequence: TGTGCCAGCAAAGGGGCGGGGGAGCGGGAGCAGTTCTTC. The complete variable domain, with remaining parts taken from reference TRBV2 and TRBJ2-1, reads EPEVTQTPSHQVTQMGQEVILRCVPISNHLYFYWYRQILGQKVEFLVSFYNNEISEKSEIFDDQFSVERPDGSNFTLKIRSTKLEDSAMYFCASKGAGEREQFFGPGTRLTVL.

The gene calls are TRBV7-3 and TRBJ2-1; weak D call: TRBD2 (5 bases). V was shortened by 5 bases and J by 4 bases, with 12 bases between the two germline ends. From germline, CDR1 is SGHTA and CDR2 FQGTGA. The CDR3 loop spans 14 amino acids. CDR3 amino acids: CASSPMGDYNEQFF. CDR3 coding DNA: TGTGCCAGCAGCCCTATGGGAGATTACAATGAGCAGTTCTTC.

The genes are TRBV27 and TRBJ2-1, with D perhaps TRBD2 (6 bases). Germline V gives CDR1 MNHEY, CDR2 SMNVEV (reference sequence). This CDR3 contains 14 residues. V shed 4 bases and J shed 8 bases, with 15 bases lying between them. This CDR3 reads CASSSREDPHEQFF. The CDR3 coding sequence is TGTGCCAGCAGTTCCAGGGAGGACCCCCATGAGCAGTTCTTC.

The V gene is TRBV2, the J gene TRBJ2-2; D is perhaps TRBD1 (5 bases). Germline-derived CDR1 and CDR2 are SNHLY and FYNNEI. The CDR3 has 15 residues. V lost 5 bases and J lost 1, with 11 bases in between. Here the CDR3 reads CASSLARVNTGELFF. CDR3 DNA: TGTGCCAGCAGTCTGGCCAGGGTGAACACCGGGGAGCTGTTTTTT.

The chain joins TRBV5-4 to TRBJ2-3, with a tentative D call TRBD2 (5 bases). The CDR3 consists of 18 residues. Germline V gene sequence: CDR1 SGHNT, CDR2 YYREEE (reference sequence). Between the trimmed V and J ends, which lost 4 bases and 0 bases, there was a span of 21 bases. Here the CDR3 DNA reads TGTGCCAGCAGCGGGCCCTATGTAAGCGGTACTAGCACAGATACGCAGTATTTT. As protein: CASSGPYVSGTSTDTQYF.

This clone has just a few counts. The rearrangement joins TRBV2 to TRBJ2-7; unclear D gene. The CDR3 is 13 residues long. V was trimmed by 2 bases and J by 2 bases, leaving 7 bases between them. CDR1 and CDR2 (germline): SNHLY, FYNNEI. CDR3 in amino acids: CASSESVPYEQYF. Written as DNA, the CDR3 is TGTGCCAGCAGTGAATCTGTTCCCTACGAGCAGTACTTC.